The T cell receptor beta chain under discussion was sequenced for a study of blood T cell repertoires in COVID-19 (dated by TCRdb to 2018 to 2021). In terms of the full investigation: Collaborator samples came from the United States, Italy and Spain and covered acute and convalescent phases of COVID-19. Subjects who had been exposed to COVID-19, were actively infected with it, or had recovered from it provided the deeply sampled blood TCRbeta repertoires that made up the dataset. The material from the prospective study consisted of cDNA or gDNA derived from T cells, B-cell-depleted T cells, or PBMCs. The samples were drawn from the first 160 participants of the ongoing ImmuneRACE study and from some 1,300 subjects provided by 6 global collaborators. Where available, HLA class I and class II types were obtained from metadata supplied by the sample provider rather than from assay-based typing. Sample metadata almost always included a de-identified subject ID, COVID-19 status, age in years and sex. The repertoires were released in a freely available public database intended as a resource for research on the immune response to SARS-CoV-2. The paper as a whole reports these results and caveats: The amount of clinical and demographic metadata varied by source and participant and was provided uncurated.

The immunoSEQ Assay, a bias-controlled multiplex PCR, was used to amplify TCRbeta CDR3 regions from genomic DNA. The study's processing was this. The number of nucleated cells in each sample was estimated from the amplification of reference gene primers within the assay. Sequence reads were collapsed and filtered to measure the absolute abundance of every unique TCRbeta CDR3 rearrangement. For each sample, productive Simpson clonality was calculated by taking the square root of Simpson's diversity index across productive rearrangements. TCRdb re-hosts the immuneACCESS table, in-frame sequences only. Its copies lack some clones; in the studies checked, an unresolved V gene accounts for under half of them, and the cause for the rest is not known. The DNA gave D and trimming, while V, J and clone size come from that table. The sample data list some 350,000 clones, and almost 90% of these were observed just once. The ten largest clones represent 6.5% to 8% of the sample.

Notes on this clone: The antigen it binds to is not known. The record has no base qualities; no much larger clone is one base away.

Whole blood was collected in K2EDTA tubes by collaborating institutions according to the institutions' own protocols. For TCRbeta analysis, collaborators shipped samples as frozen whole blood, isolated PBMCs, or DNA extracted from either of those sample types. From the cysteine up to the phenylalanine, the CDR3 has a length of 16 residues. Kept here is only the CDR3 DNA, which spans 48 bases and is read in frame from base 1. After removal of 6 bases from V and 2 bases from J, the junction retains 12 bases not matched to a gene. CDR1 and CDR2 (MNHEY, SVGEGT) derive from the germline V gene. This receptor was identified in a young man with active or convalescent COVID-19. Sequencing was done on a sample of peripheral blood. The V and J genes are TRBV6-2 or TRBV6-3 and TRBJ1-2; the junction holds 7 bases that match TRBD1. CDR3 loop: CASSPPGTALNYGYTF. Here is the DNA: TGTGCCAGCAGCCCCCCGGGGACAGCCCTCAACTATGGCTACACCTTC.